Presented here are 13 T cell receptor beta chains from one specimen sequenced in a study of control samples from healthy donors and cancer patients. The assay was immunoSEQ multiplex PCR, and TCRdb's table has in-frame clones only and misses some. This sample carries roughly 170,000 clones, 90% to 95% of them seen once, and the ten largest clones take over 1.3%. The sequenced material came from blood. These receptors all come from a man between 18 and 35 years old in good health.

The V call is TRBV18, the J call TRBJ2-3; unclear D gene. The V gene's germline CDR1 is KGHSH and CDR2 LQKENI. The V end was cut by 0 bases, the J end by 5 bases, with 6 bases between. The CDR3 sequence is 13 residues long. CDR3 DNA: TGTGCCAGCTCACCACCGTCAGTAGATACGCAGTATTTT. As protein: CASSPPSVDTQYF.

CDR3 sequence: CASSPRLAGNNEQFF. The CDR3 nucleotides read TGCGCCAGCAGCCCGAGACTAGCGGGGAACAATGAGCAGTTCTTC. This rearrangement joins TRBV5-1 to TRBJ2-1; 11 nucleotides align to TRBD2. CDR3 length equals 15 residues. Unmatched junction bases numbered 5, after V lost 4 bases and J lost 5 bases. Germline V gene data show CDR1 as SGHRS and CDR2 as YFSETQ.

This rearrangement joins TRBV6-6 to TRBJ1-3; D gene ambiguous. CDR1 MNHNY and CDR2 SVGAGI come from the germline V gene (reference sequence). This CDR3 has 15 residues. Deletions cut 6 bases from V and 4 bases from J, with 16 bases between. DNA for the CDR3: TGTGCCAGCAGCCTAAGGTCGGGGTGGGGAAACACCATATATTTT. It yields the protein CASSLRSGWGNTIYF.

In its sample, this clone was seen once. The rearrangement uses TRBV2 and TRBJ2-7; perhaps TRBD1 as D (5 bases). Germline CDR1 reads SNHLY; CDR2 reads FYNNEI. This CDR3 has 12 amino acids. Trimming removed 4 bases from V and 4 bases from J, with 8 bases in between. The CDR3 region is CASSARVYEQYF. CDR3 nucleotide sequence: TGTGCCAGCAGTGCCAGGGTATACGAGCAGTACTTC.

This chain links TRBV12-3 or TRBV12-4 with TRBJ2-7; possible D gene TRBD1, 5 bases. CDR3 length: 13 amino acids. Deletions cut 6 bases from V and 1 base from J, with 10 bases between. CDR3 DNA: TGTGCCAGCAGCTCAGACAGTTCCTACGAGCAGTACTTC. This codes for CASSSDSSYEQYF.

The chain is built from TRBV7-9 and TRBJ2-7; the match to TRBD2 covers 10 bases. This CDR3 has 15 amino acids. After removal of 5 bases from V and 3 bases from J, the junction contained 7 bases not matched to a gene. Germline loops: CDR1 SEHNR, CDR2 FQNEAQ (reference sequence). This CDR3 is CASSQGASGGYEQYF. As DNA, the CDR3 is TGTGCCAGCAGCCAAGGGGCTAGCGGGGGCTACGAGCAGTACTTC.

The CDR3, as DNA: TGTGCCAGCAGCCAAAGGCAGGGTCGCGAGACCCAGTACTTC. This encodes CASSQRQGRETQYF. This chain connects TRBV3-1 (or the pseudogene TRBV3-2) to TRBJ2-5; D perhaps matches TRBD1 (5 bases). The CDR3 extends over 14 amino acids. Trimming shortened V by 2 bases and J by 5 bases, and 12 bases separated the two germline ends. Germline V gives CDR1 LGHDT, CDR2 YNNKEL (reference sequence).

V gene TRBV28 combines with J gene TRBJ2-7; 9 nucleotides agree with TRBD1. CDR1 and CDR2 from the germline V gene are MDHEN and SYDVKM. Trimming at V came to 5 bases and at J to 3 bases, leaving 5 bases not matched to a gene. The CDR3 spans 14 residues. The CDR3 is CASSIGQGNYEQYF. In DNA form, the CDR3 reads TGTGCCAGCAGTATCGGACAGGGGAACTACGAGCAGTACTTC.

The CDR3 protein is CASSQAQGVANEKLFF. The CDR3 nucleotides read TGCGCCAGCAGCCAGGCCCAGGGGGTGGCTAATGAAAAACTGTTTTTT. This rearrangement joins TRBV4-1 to TRBJ1-4; the match to TRBD1 covers 7 bases. V dropped 3 bases and J dropped 3; count of bases not matched to a gene: 7. Germline V gene data show CDR1 as MGHRA and CDR2 as YSYEKL. The CDR3 has 16 amino acids.

This chain joins TRBV19 and TRBJ1-5; D possibly corresponds to TRBD1 (6 bases). The V gene's germline CDR1 is LNHDA and CDR2 SQIVND (reference sequence). Trimming removed 5 bases from V and 4 bases from J, with 9 bases in between. The CDR3 has 13 residues. Written as DNA, the CDR3 is TGTGCCAGTAGTGGACAGTTAAATCAGCCCCAGCATTTT. Translated: CASSGQLNQPQHF.

The rearrangement joins TRBV15 to TRBJ2-3; D is undetermined. V lost 3 bases to trimming and J lost 5 bases, with 9 bases between them. The CDR3 sequence is 13 residues long. The germline CDR1 and CDR2 sequences are LNHNV and YYDKDF (reference sequence). CDR3 coding DNA: TGTGCCACCAGCAGGGATATAGAAGATACGCAGTATTTT. Protein: CATSRDIEDTQYF.

This clone was recorded only once. This specimen includes other DNA sequences encoding the same CDR3. The chain has TRBV30 and TRBJ1-1; possible D gene TRBD1, 6 bases. The CDR3 runs 13 residues. The V end lost 3 bases, the J end lost 0 bases, and 8 bases lay between the germline ends. Germline CDR1 is GTSNPN and CDR2 is SVGIG (reference sequence). This CDR3 reads CAWSGQLNTEAFF. As DNA, the CDR3 is TGTGCCTGGAGCGGACAGCTGAACACTGAAGCTTTCTTT. Combining the CDR3 with reference TRBV30 and TRBJ1-1 gives the whole variable domain SQTIHQWPATLVQPVGSPLSLECTVEGTSNPNLYWYRQAAGRGLQLLFYSVGIGQISSEVPQNLSASRPQDRQFILSSKKLLLSDSGFYLCAWSGQLNTEAFFGQGTRLTVV.

The chain uses TRBV7-2 and TRBJ1-2; D gene unclear. The CDR3 extends over 13 amino acids. The germline V and J ends were trimmed by 1 base and 6 bases, with 9 bases remaining between them. Germline V CDR1 and CDR2: SGHTA, FQGNSA. The CDR3 nucleotides are TGTGCCAGCAGCTTAGGGTTAATCGATGGCTACACCTTC. This translates into CASSLGLIDGYTF.